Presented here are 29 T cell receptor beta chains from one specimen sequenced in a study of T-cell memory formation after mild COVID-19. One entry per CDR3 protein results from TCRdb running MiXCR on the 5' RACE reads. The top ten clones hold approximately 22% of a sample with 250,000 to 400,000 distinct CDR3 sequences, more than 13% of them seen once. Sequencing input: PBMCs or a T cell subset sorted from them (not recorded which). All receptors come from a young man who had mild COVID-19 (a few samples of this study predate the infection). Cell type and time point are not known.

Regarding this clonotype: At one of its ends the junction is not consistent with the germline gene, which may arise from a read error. CDR3 residues: CASGEITKEKLYF. CDR3 DNA: TGTGCCAGCGGGGAAATAACAAAAGAAAAACTGTATTTT. This chain connects TRBV12-3 or TRBV12-4 to TRBJ1-4; D uncertain. The CDR3 has 13 amino acids.

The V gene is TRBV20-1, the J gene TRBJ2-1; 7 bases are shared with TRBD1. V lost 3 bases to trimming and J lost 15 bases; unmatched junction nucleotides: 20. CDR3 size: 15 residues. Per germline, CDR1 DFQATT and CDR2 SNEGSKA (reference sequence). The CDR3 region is CSARTGLTARASWFF. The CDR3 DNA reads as TGCAGTGCTAGGACAGGGCTTACCGCGAGAGCTAGTTGGTTCTTC.

The CDR3 DNA sequence: TGTGCCTGGAGTATAGGAGGGAGCCCCGGTCGAAACACCATATATTTT. This translates into CAWSIGGSPGRNTIYF. The chain combines TRBV30 with TRBJ1-3; D is uncertain. Per germline, CDR1 GTSNPN and CDR2 SVGIG (reference sequence). This CDR3 is built from 16 residues. With 2 bases removed from V and 5 bases from J, the gap between germline ends came to 19 bases.

The CDR3: CASSPGSRLHVLHF. In DNA, the CDR3 is TGTGCCAGCTCCCCCGGCTCACGGCTCCATGTCCTCCACTTT. V and J are TRBV18 and TRBJ1-6; D uncertain. The V end was cut by 6 bases, the J end by 15 bases, with 21 bases between. This CDR3 has 14 residues. CDR1 is KGHSH and CDR2 is LQKENI in the germline V gene. The whole variable domain, remainder taken from reference TRBV18 and TRBJ1-6, is NAGVMQNPRHLVRRRGQEARLRCSPMKGHSHVYWYRQLPEEGLKFMVYLQKENIIDESGMPKERFSAEFPKEGPSILRIQQVVRGDSAAYFCASSPGSRLHVLHFGNGTRLTVT.

The CDR3 sequence: CASSLEGLDTIYF. In DNA, the CDR3 is TGCGCCAGCAGCCTGGAGGGTCTGGACACCATATATTTT. The rearrangement links TRBV5-1 to TRBJ1-3, with D unresolved. Deletions cut 4 bases from V and 8 bases from J, with 13 bases between. Per germline, CDR1 SGHRS and CDR2 YFSETQ. The CDR3 covers 13 residues.

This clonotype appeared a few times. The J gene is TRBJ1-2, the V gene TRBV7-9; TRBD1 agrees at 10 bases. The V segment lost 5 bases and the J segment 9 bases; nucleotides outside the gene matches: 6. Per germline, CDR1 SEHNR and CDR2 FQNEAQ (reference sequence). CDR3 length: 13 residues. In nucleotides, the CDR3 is TGTGCCAGCAGCCCGCCGGGACAGGGGAGCTACACCTTC. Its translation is CASSPPGQGSYTF.

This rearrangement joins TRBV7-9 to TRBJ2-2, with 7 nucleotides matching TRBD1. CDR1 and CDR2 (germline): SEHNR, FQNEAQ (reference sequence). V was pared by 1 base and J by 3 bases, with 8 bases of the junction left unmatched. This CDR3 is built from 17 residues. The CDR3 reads CASSLGSGTADTGELFF. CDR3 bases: TGTGCCAGCAGCTTAGGTTCCGGGACAGCTGACACCGGGGAGCTGTTTTTT.

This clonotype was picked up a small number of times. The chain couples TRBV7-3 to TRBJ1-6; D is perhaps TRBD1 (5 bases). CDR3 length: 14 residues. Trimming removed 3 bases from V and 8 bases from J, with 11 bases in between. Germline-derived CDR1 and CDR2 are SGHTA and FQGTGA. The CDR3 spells CASSFSGGDSPLHF. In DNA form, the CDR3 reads TGTGCCAGCAGCTTCTCCGGGGGGGATTCACCCCTCCACTTT.

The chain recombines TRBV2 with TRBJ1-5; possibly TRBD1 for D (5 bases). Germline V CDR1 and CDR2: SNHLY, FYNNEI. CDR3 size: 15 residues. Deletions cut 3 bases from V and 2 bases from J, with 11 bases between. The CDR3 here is CASSDEGLGNQPQHF. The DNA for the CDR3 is TGTGCCAGCAGTGATGAGGGGCTGGGCAATCAGCCCCAGCATTTT. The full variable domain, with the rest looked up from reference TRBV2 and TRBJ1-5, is EPEVTQTPSHQVTQMGQEVILRCVPISNHLYFYWYRQILGQKVEFLVSFYNNEISEKSEIFDDQFSVERPDGSNFTLKIRSTKLEDSAMYFCASSDEGLGNQPQHFGDGTRLSIL.

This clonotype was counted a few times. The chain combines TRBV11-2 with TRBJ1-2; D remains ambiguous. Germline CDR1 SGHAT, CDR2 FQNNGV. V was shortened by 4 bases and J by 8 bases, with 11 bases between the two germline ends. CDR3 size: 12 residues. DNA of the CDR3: TGTGCCAGCAGCTCTGTGGGAAGCGGCTACACCTTC. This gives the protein CASSSVGSGYTF.

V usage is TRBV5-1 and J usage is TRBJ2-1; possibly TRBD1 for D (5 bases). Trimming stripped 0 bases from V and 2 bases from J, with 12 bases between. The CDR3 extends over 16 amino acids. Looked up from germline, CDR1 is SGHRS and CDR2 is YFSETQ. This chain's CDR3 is CASSLARAEPYNEQFF. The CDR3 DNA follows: TGCGCCAGCAGCTTGGCCAGGGCAGAACCCTACAATGAGCAGTTCTTC.

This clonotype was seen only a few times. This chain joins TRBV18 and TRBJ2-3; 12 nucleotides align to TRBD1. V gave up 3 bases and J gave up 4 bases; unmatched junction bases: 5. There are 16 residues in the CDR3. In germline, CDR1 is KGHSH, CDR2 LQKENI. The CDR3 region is CASSPGTGGFADTQYF. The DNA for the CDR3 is TGTGCCAGCTCACCCGGGACAGGGGGCTTCGCAGATACGCAGTATTTT. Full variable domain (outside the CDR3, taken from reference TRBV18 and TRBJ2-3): NAGVMQNPRHLVRRRGQEARLRCSPMKGHSHVYWYRQLPEEGLKFMVYLQKENIIDESGMPKERFSAEFPKEGPSILRIQQVVRGDSAAYFCASSPGTGGFADTQYFGPGTRLTVL.

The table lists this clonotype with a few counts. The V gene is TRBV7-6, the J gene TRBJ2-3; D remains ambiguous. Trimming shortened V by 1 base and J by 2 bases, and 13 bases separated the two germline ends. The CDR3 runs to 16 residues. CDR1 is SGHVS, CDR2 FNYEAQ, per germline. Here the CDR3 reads CASSLVGGEYTDTQYF. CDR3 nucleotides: TGTGCCAGCAGCTTAGTAGGTGGGGAATACACAGATACGCAGTATTTT.

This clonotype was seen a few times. The CDR3 protein is CASSFGTARGGETQYF. The CDR3, as DNA: TGCGCCAGCAGCTTCGGGACAGCCCGAGGAGGAGAGACCCAGTACTTC. This chain connects TRBV5-1 to TRBJ2-5; TRBD1 agrees at 7 bases. The CDR3 consists of 16 residues. J gave up 4 bases and V 2 bases, and 11 bases lay outside the gene matches. CDR1 and CDR2 (germline): SGHRS, YFSETQ. Using reference TRBV5-1 and TRBJ2-5 for the parts outside the CDR3, the full variable domain is KAGVTQTPRYLIKTRGQQVTLSCSPISGHRSVSWYQQTPGQGLQFLFEYFSETQRNKGNFPGRFSGRQFSNSRSEMNVSTLELGDSALYLCASSFGTARGGETQYFGPGTRLLVL.

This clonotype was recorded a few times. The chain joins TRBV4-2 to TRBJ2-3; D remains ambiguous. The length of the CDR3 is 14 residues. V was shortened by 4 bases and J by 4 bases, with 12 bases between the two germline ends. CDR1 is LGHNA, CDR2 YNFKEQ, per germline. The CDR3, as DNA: TGTGCCAGCAGCCCCCCGGACGGGTCAGATACGCAGTATTTT. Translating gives CASSPPDGSDTQYF.

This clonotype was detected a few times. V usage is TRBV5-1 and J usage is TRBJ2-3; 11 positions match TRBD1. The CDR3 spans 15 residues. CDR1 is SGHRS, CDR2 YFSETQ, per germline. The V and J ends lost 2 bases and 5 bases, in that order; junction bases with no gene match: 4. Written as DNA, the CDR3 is TGCGCCAGCAGCTTCGGGACAGGGGGAGGAGATACGCAGTATTTT. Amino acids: CASSFGTGGGDTQYF.

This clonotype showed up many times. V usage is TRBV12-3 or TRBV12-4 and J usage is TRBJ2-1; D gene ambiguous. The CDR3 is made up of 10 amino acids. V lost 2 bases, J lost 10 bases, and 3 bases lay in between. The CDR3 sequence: CASSLREQFF. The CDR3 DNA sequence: TGTGCCAGCAGTTTAAGGGAGCAGTTCTTC.

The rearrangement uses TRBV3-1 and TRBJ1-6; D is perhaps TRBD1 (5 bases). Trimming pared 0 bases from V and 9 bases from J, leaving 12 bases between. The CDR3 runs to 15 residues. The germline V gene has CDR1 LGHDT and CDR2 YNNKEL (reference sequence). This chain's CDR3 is CASSQDPGRSSPLHF. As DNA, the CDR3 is TGTGCCAGCAGCCAAGATCCGGGGCGATCTTCACCCCTCCACTTT.

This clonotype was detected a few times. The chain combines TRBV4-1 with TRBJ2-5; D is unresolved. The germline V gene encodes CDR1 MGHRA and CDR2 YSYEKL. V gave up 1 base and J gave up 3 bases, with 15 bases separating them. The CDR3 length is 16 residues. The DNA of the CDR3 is TGCGCCAGCAGCCAAGGGCGACGGAGAATCGAAGAGACCCAGTACTTC. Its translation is CASSQGRRRIEETQYF.

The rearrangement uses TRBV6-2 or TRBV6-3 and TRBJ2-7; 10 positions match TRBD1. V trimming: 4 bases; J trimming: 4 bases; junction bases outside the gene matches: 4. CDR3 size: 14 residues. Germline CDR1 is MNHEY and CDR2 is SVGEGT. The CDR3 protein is CASSFRDRGYEQYF. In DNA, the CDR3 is TGTGCCAGCAGTTTCCGGGACAGGGGTTACGAGCAGTACTTC.

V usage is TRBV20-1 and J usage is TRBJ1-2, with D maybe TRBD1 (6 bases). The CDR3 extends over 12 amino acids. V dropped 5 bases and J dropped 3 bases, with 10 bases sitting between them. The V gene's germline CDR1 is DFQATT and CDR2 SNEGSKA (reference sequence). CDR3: CSAEDSYYGYTF. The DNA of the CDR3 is TGCAGTGCTGAGGACAGCTACTATGGCTACACCTTC.

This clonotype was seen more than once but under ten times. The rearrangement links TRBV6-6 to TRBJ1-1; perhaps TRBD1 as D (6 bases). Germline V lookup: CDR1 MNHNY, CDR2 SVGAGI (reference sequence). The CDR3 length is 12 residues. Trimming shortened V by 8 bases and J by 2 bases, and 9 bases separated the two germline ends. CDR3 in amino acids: CASRTANTEAFF. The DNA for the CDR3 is TGTGCCAGCCGGACAGCAAACACTGAAGCTTTCTTT.

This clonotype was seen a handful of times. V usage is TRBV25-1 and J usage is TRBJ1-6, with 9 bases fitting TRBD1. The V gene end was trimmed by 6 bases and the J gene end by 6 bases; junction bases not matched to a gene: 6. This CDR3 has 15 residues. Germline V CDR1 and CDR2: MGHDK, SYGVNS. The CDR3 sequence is CASSEQGAANSPLHF. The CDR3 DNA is TGTGCCAGCAGCGAACAGGGGGCGGCTAATTCACCCCTCCACTTT.

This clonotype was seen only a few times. The CDR3 here is CSALPTVNEQFF. CDR3 DNA sequence: TGCAGTGCGTTACCTACGGTGAATGAGCAGTTCTTC. This sequence joins TRBV20-1 and TRBJ2-1; D unclear. The germline CDR1 and CDR2 sequences are DFQATT and SNEGSKA (reference sequence). V shed 6 bases and J shed 7 bases, with 13 bases lying between them. This CDR3 has 12 residues.

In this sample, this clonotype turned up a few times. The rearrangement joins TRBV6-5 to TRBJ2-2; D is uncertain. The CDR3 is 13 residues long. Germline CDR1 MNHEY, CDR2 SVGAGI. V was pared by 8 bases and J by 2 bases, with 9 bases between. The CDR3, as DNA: TGTGCCAGCGCGACCGCCAACACCGGGGAGCTGTTTTTT. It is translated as CASATANTGELFF.

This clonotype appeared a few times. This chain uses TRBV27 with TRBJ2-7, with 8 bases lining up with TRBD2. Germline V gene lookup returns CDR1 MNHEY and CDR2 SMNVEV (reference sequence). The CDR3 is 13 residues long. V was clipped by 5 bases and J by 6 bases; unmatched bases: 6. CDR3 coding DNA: TGTGCCAGCAGTCGGGGGGGAGGGTTCGAGCAGTACTTC. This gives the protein CASSRGGGFEQYF.

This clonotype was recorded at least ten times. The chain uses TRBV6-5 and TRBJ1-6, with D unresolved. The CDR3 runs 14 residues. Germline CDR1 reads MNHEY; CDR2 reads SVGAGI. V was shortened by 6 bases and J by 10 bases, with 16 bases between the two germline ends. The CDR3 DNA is TGTGCCAGCAGATGGACTGGATTGGGGTCACCCCTCCACTTT. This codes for CASRWTGLGSPLHF.

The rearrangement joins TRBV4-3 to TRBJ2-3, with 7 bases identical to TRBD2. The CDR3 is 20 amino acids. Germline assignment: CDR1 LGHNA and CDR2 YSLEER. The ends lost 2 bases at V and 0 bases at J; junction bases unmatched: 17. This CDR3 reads CASSQSGGMVPPLSTDTQYF. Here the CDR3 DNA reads TGCGCCAGCAGCCAATCCGGGGGGATGGTTCCCCCCCTAAGCACAGATACGCAGTATTTT.

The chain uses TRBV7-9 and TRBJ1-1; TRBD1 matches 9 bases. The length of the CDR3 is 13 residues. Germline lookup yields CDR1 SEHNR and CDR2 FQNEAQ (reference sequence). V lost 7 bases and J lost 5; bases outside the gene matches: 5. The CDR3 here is CASTTGGSTEAFF. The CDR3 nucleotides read TGTGCCAGCACCACAGGGGGCAGTACTGAAGCTTTCTTT. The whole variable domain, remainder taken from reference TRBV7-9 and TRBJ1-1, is DTGVSQNPRHKITKRGQNVTFRCDPISEHNRLYWYRQTLGQGPEFLTYFQNEAQLEKSRLLSDRFSAERPKGSFSTLEIQRTEQGDSAMYLCASTTGGSTEAFFGQGTRLTVV.